Listed below are T cell receptor beta chains from one sample, sequenced in a study of blood T cell repertoires in COVID-19. Sequenced by immunoSEQ multiplex PCR; TCRdb stores in-frame clones only, minus some. The repertoire holds roughly 55,000 clones, with roughly three quarters as singletons. The sample was peripheral blood. The receptors were sampled from a man aged 55 to 70 with acute or convalescent COVID-19. Each CDR3 is given with its conserved first and last residue. D genes are given only for firm matches. The size field is filled for only some rows; it gives once, few, many or a size class.

-,-,TRBV2,TRBJ2-6,TGTGCCAGCAGTCCCGGACAAGGGGCTGGGGCCAACGTCCTGACTTTC,CASSPGQGAGANVLTF
-,TRBD1,TRBV19,TRBJ1-4,TGTGCCAGTAGTATGGGACAGGGAGGAAAACTGTTTTTT,CASSMGQGGKLFF
-,-,TRBV30,TRBJ1-4,TGTGCCTGGAGTCCCCACAAGGCCCGGGGAAATGAAAAACTGTTTTTT,CAWSPHKARGNEKLFF
-,TRBD1,TRBV27,TRBJ1-6,TGTGCCAGCAGTTTGACAGGGAACACCTATAATTCACCCCTCCACTTT,CASSLTGNTYNSPLHF
-,TRBD1,TRBV5-1,TRBJ1-2,TGCGCCAGCAGCTTTCAGGGGGTCCGAGCTAACTATGGCTACACCTTC,CASSFQGVRANYGYTF
-,-,TRBV27,TRBJ1-5,TGTGCCAGCAGCCCCACCCGGGGTCTGTGGAATCAGCCCCAGCATTTT,CASSPTRGLWNQPQHF
-,TRBD1,TRBV28,TRBJ1-5,TGTGCCAGCGGGACAGGGGGAAGCAATCAGCCCCAGCATTTT,CASGTGGSNQPQHF
-,TRBD1,TRBV18,TRBJ2-1,TGTGCCAGCTCACCTACCAACGACAGGGGCAATGAGCAGTTCTTC,CASSPTNDRGNEQFF
once,-,TRBV4-1,TRBJ1-5,TGCGCCAGCAGCCCCGTTCGGGGGGCTGGTCAGCCCCAGCATTTT,CASSPVRGAGQPQHF
-,-,TRBV15,TRBJ1-2,TGTGCCACCAGCAGAGAGGGGGGGGACGTCTCTTATGGCTACACCTTC,CATSREGGDVSYGYTF
-,-,TRBV5-1,TRBJ2-3,TGCGCCAGCAGCTTGGGTTACCCAGGCACAGATACGCAGTATTTT,CASSLGYPGTDTQYF
-,-,TRBV11-2,TRBJ2-1,TGTGCCAGCAGCTACCTACACAATGAGCAGTTCTTC,CASSYLHNEQFF
-,TRBD2,TRBV9,TRBJ2-7,TGTGCCAGCAGCCCACCCGCGGGGGACTACGAGCAGTACTTC,CASSPPAGDYEQYF
few,-,TRBV11-2,TRBJ1-3,TGTGCCAGCAGACGACAGACCTCTGGAAACACCATATATTTT,CASRRQTSGNTIYF
once,TRBD2,TRBV14,TRBJ2-5,TGTGCCAGCAGCCCGGGACTAGCGGGGGGACCCCAAGAGACCCAGTACTTC,CASSPGLAGGPQETQYF
-,TRBD2,TRBV5-1,TRBJ2-7,TGCGCCAGCAGCTTGGTCGGGTGGTGGGCGGGGGGCTCTAGCTCCTACGAGCAGTACTTC,CASSLVGWWAGGSSSYEQYF
-,TRBD1,TRBV29-1,TRBJ2-5,TGCAGCGTCGCACAGGGGTTTGTAGAGACCCAGTACTTC,CSVAQGFVETQYF
few,-,TRBV5-4,TRBJ2-7,TGTGCCAGCAGCTTGGGGGGGGGACAAGACTACGAGCAGTACTTC,CASSLGGGQDYEQYF
-,-,TRBV7-9,TRBJ1-1,TGTGCCAGCAGCCCTCGGGTAGGCACTGAAGCTTTCTTT,CASSPRVGTEAFF
-,-,TRBV19,TRBJ1-6,TGTGCCAGTAGTTCTAGGACAACTTCGAATAATTCACCCCTCCACTTT,CASSSRTTSNNSPLHF
-,-,TRBV19,TRBJ1-1,TGTGCCAGTAGTCTGCTTCCGAGCACTGAAGCTTTCTTT,CASSLLPSTEAFF
-,-,TRBV25-1,TRBJ1-1,TGTGCCAGCAGTGACCCCCTTACACGGAACACTGAAGCTTTCTTT,CASSDPLTRNTEAFF
once,-,TRBV19,TRBJ1-2,TGTGCCAGTAGTATGATTGTCGGACAGATCTATGGCTACACCTTC,CASSMIVGQIYGYTF
-,-,TRBV29-1,TRBJ1-2,TGCAGCGTAGAGGGATATGGCTACACCTTC,CSVEGYGYTF
-,-,TRBV24-1,TRBJ2-2,TGTGCCACCCAGACACCTAACACCGGGGAGCTGTTTTTT,CATQTPNTGELFF
-,-,TRBV7-8,TRBJ2-4,TGTGCCAGCAGCTTAGCGCGGGCGGGGAGAAAAAACATTCAGTACTTC,CASSLARAGRKNIQYF
-,-,TRBV27,TRBJ1-4,TGTGCCAGCAGTTTCTTAACATCTACCATCGGGGGAAAACTGTTTTTT,CASSFLTSTIGGKLFF
-,-,TRBV5-5,TRBJ1-5,TGTGCCAGCAGCTTGCTCCAGGATCAGCCCCAGCATTTT,CASSLLQDQPQHF
-,-,TRBV28,TRBJ2-7,TGTGCCAGCAGTTGGGCAGCCAGCTCCTACGAGCAGTACTTC,CASSWAASSYEQYF
-,-,TRBV18,TRBJ2-2,TGTGCCAGCTCACAAACCGGGACTCTTTTAACCGGGGAGCTGTTTTTT,CASSQTGTLLTGELFF
-,-,TRBV27,TRBJ2-7,TGTGCCAGCAGTTTATCAGCAGCCACACAGGGATACGAGCAGTACTTC,CASSLSAATQGYEQYF
-,-,TRBV30,TRBJ1-1,TGTGCCTGGAGTCCTATCCAAACTGAAGCTTTCTTT,CAWSPIQTEAFF
-,-,TRBV9,TRBJ2-2,TGTGCCAGCAGCGTAGCTAACACAGGCGGAACCGGGGAGCTGTTTTTT,CASSVANTGGTGELFF
-,-,TRBV7-2,TRBJ1-2,TGTGCCAGCAGCTTAGTAGGTGGAGAGGGCTATGGCTACACCTTC,CASSLVGGEGYGYTF
-,-,TRBV19,TRBJ2-6,TGTGCCAGTAGTATACCCAGCTCTGGGGCCAACGTCCTGACTTTC,CASSIPSSGANVLTF
once,-,TRBV2,TRBJ1-4,TGTGCCAGCAGTGAAGAGGGCGGGAGGGGAAAACTGTTTTTT,CASSEEGGRGKLFF
-,-,TRBV19,TRBJ2-7,TGTGCCAGTAGTCGACCCCAGGGTCCAACCTACGAGCAGTACTTC,CASSRPQGPTYEQYF
-,-,TRBV27,TRBJ1-1,TGTGCCAGCAGACCCATAGGGGGGAACACTGAAGCTTTCTTT,CASRPIGGNTEAFF
-,-,TRBV7-2,TRBJ1-2,TGTGCCAGCAGCCCTGATTGGACTGCCGGCTACACCTTC,CASSPDWTAGYTF
-,-,TRBV7-9,TRBJ2-6,TGTGCCAGCAGCTTACTTACAGGGCGGGTCGCTGGGGCCAACGTCCTGACTTTC,CASSLLTGRVAGANVLTF
-,-,TRBV19,TRBJ1-2,TGTGCCAGTAGTATAAGGGCAGGGAACTATGGCTACACCTTC,CASSIRAGNYGYTF
-,TRBD2,TRBV28,TRBJ2-5,TGTGCCAGCAGTTTACCTCATGGAGCGGGGGGCCTCGGGACCCAGTACTTC,CASSLPHGAGGLGTQYF
-,TRBD2,TRBV2,TRBJ2-5,TGTGCCAGCAGCCCTATAGCGGGGGAAGAGACCCAGTACTTC,CASSPIAGEETQYF
-,-,TRBV19,TRBJ1-2,TGTGCCAGTAGTATATCTCCAGGGAACTATGGCTACACCTTC,CASSISPGNYGYTF
once,TRBD1,TRBV5-6,TRBJ2-5,TGTGCCAGCAGCTCTGCGACAGGGTTGGAAAACCAGTACTTC,CASSSATGLENQYF
-,-,TRBV5-1,TRBJ2-7,TGCGCCAGCAGCCCCAGACAGGATTCCTACGAGCAGTACTTC,CASSPRQDSYEQYF
few,-,TRBV4-1,TRBJ1-2,TGCGCCAGCAGCCAATCCGGGGATGGCTACACCTTC,CASSQSGDGYTF
-,-,TRBV6-6,TRBJ2-2,TGTGCCAGCAGTTACTCCCCTAACAGGAACACCGGGGAGCTGTTTTTT,CASSYSPNRNTGELFF
-,-,TRBV5-1,TRBJ1-4,TGCGCCAGCAGCTTGGGCCTAGGTACGCTGAATGAAAAACTGTTTTTT,CASSLGLGTLNEKLFF
few,-,TRBV19,TRBJ2-3,TGTGCCAGTAAATGGTCGGGGGTTACGCAGTATTTT,CASKWSGVTQYF
-,-,TRBV18,TRBJ2-7,TGTGCCAGCTCACCGGCGGGCCCAACCTACGAGCAGTACTTC,CASSPAGPTYEQYF